The 26 T cell receptor beta chains in this list originate from one sample, sequenced in a study of T cells in localized non-small cell lung cancer. TCRdb's table, derived via immunoSEQ multiplex PCR, lists solely in-frame clones and lacks some. Of some 1,500 clones listed, 37% were seen once; the top ten hold about 6.9%. The specimen comprised lung tumor tissue, sampled before any cancer treatment. These receptors originate from a female donor over 55 with stage II lung adenocarcinoma.

This clone was seen more than once but under ten times. The rearrangement links TRBV19 to TRBJ1-4, with D possibly TRBD1 on 5 matching bases. V dropped 6 bases and J dropped 8 bases, with 13 bases sitting between them. The germline V gene encodes CDR1 LNHDA and CDR2 SQIVND (reference sequence). There are 13 residues in the CDR3. The chain's CDR3 is CASRDSMDEKLFF. The CDR3 region has the DNA TGTGCCAGTAGAGACAGTATGGACGAAAAACTGTTTTTT.

This clone has just a few counts. The chain is built from TRBV11-3 and TRBJ2-3; D is unresolved. The CDR3 has 14 residues. In germline, CDR1 is SGHNT, CDR2 YENEEA. The V end lost 3 bases, the J end lost 3 bases, and 10 bases lay between the germline ends. In DNA, the CDR3 is TGTGCCAGCAGCTTTGACGAGAGGACAGATACGCAGTATTTT. Translation: CASSFDERTDTQYF. Full variable domain (remainder filled in from reference TRBV11-3 and TRBJ2-3): EAGVVQSPRYKIIEKKQPVAFWCNPISGHNTLYWYLQNLGQGPELLIRYENEEAVDDSQLPKDRFSAERLKGVDSTLKIQPAELGDSAVYLCASSFDERTDTQYFGPGTRLTVL.

The chain employs TRBV18 and TRBJ1-2, with unresolved D. Trimming removed 1 base from V and 5 bases from J, with 14 bases in between. CDR3 size: 15 residues. Looked up from germline, CDR1 is KGHSH and CDR2 is LQKENI. The CDR3 DNA follows: TGTGCCAGCTCACCACGAAGAGGCATTGAATATGGCTACACCTTC. As protein: CASSPRRGIEYGYTF.

This chain links TRBV19 with TRBJ2-7; maybe TRBD1 (6 bases). V was clipped by 5 bases and J by 3 bases, with 14 bases between them. Germline assignment: CDR1 LNHDA and CDR2 SQIVND (reference sequence). The CDR3 runs 14 residues. CDR3 sequence reads: CASSRQGSDYEQYF. DNA for the CDR3: TGTGCCAGTAGTCGCCAGGGGTCCGACTACGAGCAGTACTTC.

The chain joins TRBV30 to TRBJ2-7; D possibly corresponds to TRBD2 (6 bases). This CDR3 is 13 amino acids long. The V end was cut by 5 bases, the J end by 7 bases, with 18 bases between. Germline assignment: CDR1 GTSNPN and CDR2 SVGIG (reference sequence). In nucleotides, the CDR3 is TGTGCCTGGGAACTGGGGACTTCCTCTGAGCAGTACTTC. It is translated as CAWELGTSSEQYF.

This chain uses TRBV19 with TRBJ1-1; no firm D call. The CDR3 length is 13 residues. V lost 3 bases, J lost 1 base, and 6 bases lay in between. The germline V gene has CDR1 LNHDA and CDR2 SQIVND (reference sequence). The CDR3 sequence is CASSIRPNTEAFF. The CDR3 bases are TGTGCCAGTAGTATCCGTCCGAACACTGAAGCTTTCTTT.

This clone was seen a handful of times. This chain links TRBV11-3 with TRBJ2-1; TRBD1 matches at 9 bases. Germline CDR1 is SGHNT and CDR2 is YENEEA. There are 15 residues in the CDR3. The junction had 4 bases not matched to a gene; V was cut back by 6 bases and J by 1 base. CDR3 amino acids: CASRQGAASYNEQFF. CDR3 DNA: TGTGCCAGCAGACAGGGGGCGGCGTCCTACAATGAGCAGTTCTTC.

In its sample, this clone is medium-sized. The chain recombines TRBV11-3 with TRBJ2-6; D is ambiguous. The CDR3 sequence is 15 residues long. The V end was cut by 4 bases, the J end by 0 bases, with 7 bases between. Per germline, CDR1 SGHNT and CDR2 YENEEA. CDR3 bases: TGTGCCAGCAGCTCGTTGAGCTCTGGGGCCAACGTCCTGACTTTC. Translation gives CASSSLSSGANVLTF.

In its sample, this clone was seen a few times. The chain joins TRBV9 to TRBJ2-5; D remains ambiguous. The V gene lost 0 bases and the J gene lost 5 bases, with 8 bases spanning the gap. From germline, CDR1 is SGDLS and CDR2 YYNGEE. CDR3 length: 13 residues. CDR3 coding DNA: TGTGCCAGCAGCGTAGACCCTGCGGAGACCCAGTACTTC. Amino acid sequence: CASSVDPAETQYF.

The J gene is TRBJ1-1, the V gene TRBV6-8; 10 nucleotides line up with TRBD1. CDR3 size: 17 residues. Germline values: CDR1 MNHGY, CDR2 SAAAGT. V trimming: 6 bases; J trimming: 1 base; junction bases outside the gene matches: 11. The CDR3 protein is CASRPGLGQGTNTEAFF. CDR3 sequence (DNA): TGTGCCAGCAGACCTGGGTTGGGACAGGGGACGAACACTGAAGCTTTCTTT.

This clone was picked up a small number of times. The chain links TRBV11-3 to TRBJ2-7; 9 bases line up with TRBD2. Germline lookup yields CDR1 SGHNT and CDR2 YENEEA. The CDR3 has 16 amino acids. Trimming removed 5 bases from V and 0 bases from J; junction bases left unmatched: 8. Written as DNA, the CDR3 is TGTGCCAGCAGCCCACTAGCGGGCCTAACCTCCTACGAGCAGTACTTC. Its protein product is CASSPLAGLTSYEQYF.

The V call is TRBV6-8, the J call TRBJ2-1, with 10 bases matching TRBD2. The junction had 2 bases not matched to a gene; V was cut back by 6 bases and J by 3 bases. Germline V gives CDR1 MNHGY, CDR2 SAAAGT. This CDR3 has 14 residues. This chain's CDR3 is CASRERGGYNEQFF. DNA of the CDR3: TGTGCCAGCAGGGAGCGGGGGGGCTACAATGAGCAGTTCTTC.

By sample fraction, this clone is large (0.1 to 1%). CDR3 in amino acids: CASREAGGLYEQYF. CDR3 coding DNA: TGTGCCAGCAGAGAAGCGGGAGGGTTGTACGAGCAGTACTTC. The rearrangement links TRBV11-3 to TRBJ2-7, with 10 bases matching TRBD2. Germline-derived CDR1 and CDR2 are SGHNT and YENEEA. J was trimmed by 4 bases and V by 6 bases; bases with no gene match: 6. CDR3 length: 14 amino acids.

This clone turned up a few times. The genes are TRBV2 and TRBJ2-3, with D perhaps matching TRBD2 (7 bases). V shed 4 bases and J shed 8 bases, with 19 bases lying between them. This CDR3 contains 15 residues. CDR1 is SNHLY, CDR2 FYNNEI, per germline. The CDR3 coding sequence is TGTGCCAGCAGTGTCTCGGGGGGCGGCGTGAGTACGCAGTATTTT. It encodes CASSVSGGGVSTQYF.

This chain links TRBV5-1 with TRBJ2-1; the D gene is possibly TRBD2 (5 bases). This CDR3 is 15 amino acids long. Per germline, CDR1 SGHRS and CDR2 YFSETQ. V was pared by 0 bases and J by 0 bases, with 7 bases between. In DNA form, the CDR3 reads TGCGCCAGCAGCTTGGGAGGGAGCTCCTACAATGAGCAGTTCTTC. Amino acids: CASSLGGSSYNEQFF. The complete variable domain, with remaining parts taken from reference TRBV5-1 and TRBJ2-1, reads KAGVTQTPRYLIKTRGQQVTLSCSPISGHRSVSWYQQTPGQGLQFLFEYFSETQRNKGNFPGRFSGRQFSNSRSEMNVSTLELGDSALYLCASSLGGSSYNEQFFGPGTRLTVL.

There are a few counts of this clone. The rearrangement links TRBV11-3 to TRBJ2-7; 9 bases map to TRBD2. CDR3 length equals 15 residues. The germline V gene encodes CDR1 SGHNT and CDR2 YENEEA. V lost 5 bases and J lost 2; bases outside the gene matches: 7. Here the CDR3 DNA reads TGTGCCAGCAGCACCGGCGGGGGGGCCGCCTACGAGCAGTACTTC. Amino acids: CASSTGGGAAYEQYF.

As to this clone: The sample holds other DNA sequences that translate to the same CDR3. The V gene is TRBV11-3, the J gene TRBJ2-2; the D gene is possibly TRBD1 (6 bases). Germline assignment: CDR1 SGHNT and CDR2 YENEEA. The CDR3 runs to 15 residues. The V end was cut by 1 base, the J end by 4 bases, with 10 bases between. CDR3 nucleotides: TGTGCCAGCAGCTTAGGTGCAGGGGCCACCGGGGAGCTGTTTTTT. Protein product: CASSLGAGATGELFF. Variable domain in full (rest from reference TRBV11-3 and TRBJ2-2): EAGVVQSPRYKIIEKKQPVAFWCNPISGHNTLYWYLQNLGQGPELLIRYENEEAVDDSQLPKDRFSAERLKGVDSTLKIQPAELGDSAVYLCASSLGAGATGELFFGEGSRLTVL.

This clone showed up just a few times. The chain couples TRBV28 to TRBJ2-7; D unclear. Germline V lookup: CDR1 MDHEN, CDR2 SYDVKM. The CDR3 loop spans 12 amino acids. Trimming left V 6 bases short and J 3 bases short, with 9 bases between. This CDR3 reads CASSGQVYEQYF. CDR3 DNA sequence: TGTGCCAGCAGCGGGCAGGTCTACGAGCAGTACTTC.

The chain joins TRBV28 to TRBJ2-7; D call uncertain. Trimming cost V 6 bases and J 3 bases, with 15 bases left between them. This CDR3 region has 14 residues. Germline CDR1 MDHEN, CDR2 SYDVKM. The DNA of the CDR3 is TGTGCCAGCAGCGTCGCGAGGAAGGGCTACGAGCAGTACTTC. Its protein product is CASSVARKGYEQYF.

This chain uses TRBV6-8 with TRBJ2-1; D is undetermined. The CDR3 is 13 residues long. The V end lost 0 bases, the J end lost 8 bases, and 8 bases lay between the germline ends. Germline V gene sequence: CDR1 MNHGY, CDR2 SAAAGT. This CDR3 is CASSYSAADEQFF. CDR3 nucleotide sequence: TGTGCCAGCAGTTACTCCGCTGCGGATGAGCAGTTCTTC.

CDR3: CASSSTGYDQPQHF. The CDR3 bases are TGTGCCAGCAGCTCCACAGGGTACGATCAGCCCCAGCATTTT. This chain joins TRBV11-3 and TRBJ1-5, with D perhaps TRBD1 (6 bases). Per germline, CDR1 SGHNT and CDR2 YENEEA. The CDR3 contains 14 residues. V shed 4 bases and J shed 5 bases, with 12 bases lying between them.

This clone was detected a few times. V usage is TRBV15 and J usage is TRBJ1-4; D is unresolved. Germline V CDR1 and CDR2: LNHNV, YYDKDF (reference sequence). Trimming stripped 8 bases from V and 3 bases from J, with 16 bases between. The CDR3 consists of 15 residues. The CDR3 bases are TGTGCCACCTCCCGGGAGACGACTTCTAATGAAAAACTGTTTTTT. Protein product: CATSRETTSNEKLFF.

A few counts support this clone. The chain's CDR3 is CASSVDNSNQPQHF. The CDR3 region has the DNA TGTGCCAGCAGTGTTGACAATAGCAATCAGCCCCAGCATTTT. This chain uses TRBV9 with TRBJ1-5; D remains unclear. Germline V CDR1 and CDR2: SGDLS, YYNGEE. The CDR3 runs 14 residues. Between the trimmed V and J ends, which lost 5 bases and 0 bases, there was a span of 9 bases.

The rearrangement links TRBV11-3 to TRBJ2-5, with TRBD1 matching over 9 bases. Germline assignment: CDR1 SGHNT and CDR2 YENEEA. The CDR3 loop spans 14 amino acids. After removal of 3 bases from V and 5 bases from J, the junction contained 4 bases not matched to a gene. The CDR3: CASSLDRGRETQYF. The CDR3, as DNA: TGTGCCAGCAGCTTGGACAGGGGACGGGAGACCCAGTACTTC.

The chain couples TRBV6-8 to TRBJ2-2; 8 bases are a match to TRBD1. The length of the CDR3 is 15 residues. The germline gives CDR1 MNHGY, CDR2 SAAAGT. V lost 7 bases and J lost 6; bases outside the gene matches: 10. The CDR3 sequence is CASMSGTGVAGELFF. The CDR3 coding sequence is TGTGCCAGCATGTCCGGGACAGGAGTCGCCGGGGAGCTGTTTTTT.

J is TRBJ1-2 and V is TRBV10-3; D is uncertain. V lost 0 bases to trimming and J lost 2 bases, with 7 bases between them. Germline assignment: CDR1 ENHRY and CDR2 SYGVKD. This CDR3 spans 14 amino acids. The DNA of the CDR3 is TGTGCCATCAGTGAGTCGATGCAGAACTATGGCTACACCTTC. Amino acids: CAISESMQNYGYTF.